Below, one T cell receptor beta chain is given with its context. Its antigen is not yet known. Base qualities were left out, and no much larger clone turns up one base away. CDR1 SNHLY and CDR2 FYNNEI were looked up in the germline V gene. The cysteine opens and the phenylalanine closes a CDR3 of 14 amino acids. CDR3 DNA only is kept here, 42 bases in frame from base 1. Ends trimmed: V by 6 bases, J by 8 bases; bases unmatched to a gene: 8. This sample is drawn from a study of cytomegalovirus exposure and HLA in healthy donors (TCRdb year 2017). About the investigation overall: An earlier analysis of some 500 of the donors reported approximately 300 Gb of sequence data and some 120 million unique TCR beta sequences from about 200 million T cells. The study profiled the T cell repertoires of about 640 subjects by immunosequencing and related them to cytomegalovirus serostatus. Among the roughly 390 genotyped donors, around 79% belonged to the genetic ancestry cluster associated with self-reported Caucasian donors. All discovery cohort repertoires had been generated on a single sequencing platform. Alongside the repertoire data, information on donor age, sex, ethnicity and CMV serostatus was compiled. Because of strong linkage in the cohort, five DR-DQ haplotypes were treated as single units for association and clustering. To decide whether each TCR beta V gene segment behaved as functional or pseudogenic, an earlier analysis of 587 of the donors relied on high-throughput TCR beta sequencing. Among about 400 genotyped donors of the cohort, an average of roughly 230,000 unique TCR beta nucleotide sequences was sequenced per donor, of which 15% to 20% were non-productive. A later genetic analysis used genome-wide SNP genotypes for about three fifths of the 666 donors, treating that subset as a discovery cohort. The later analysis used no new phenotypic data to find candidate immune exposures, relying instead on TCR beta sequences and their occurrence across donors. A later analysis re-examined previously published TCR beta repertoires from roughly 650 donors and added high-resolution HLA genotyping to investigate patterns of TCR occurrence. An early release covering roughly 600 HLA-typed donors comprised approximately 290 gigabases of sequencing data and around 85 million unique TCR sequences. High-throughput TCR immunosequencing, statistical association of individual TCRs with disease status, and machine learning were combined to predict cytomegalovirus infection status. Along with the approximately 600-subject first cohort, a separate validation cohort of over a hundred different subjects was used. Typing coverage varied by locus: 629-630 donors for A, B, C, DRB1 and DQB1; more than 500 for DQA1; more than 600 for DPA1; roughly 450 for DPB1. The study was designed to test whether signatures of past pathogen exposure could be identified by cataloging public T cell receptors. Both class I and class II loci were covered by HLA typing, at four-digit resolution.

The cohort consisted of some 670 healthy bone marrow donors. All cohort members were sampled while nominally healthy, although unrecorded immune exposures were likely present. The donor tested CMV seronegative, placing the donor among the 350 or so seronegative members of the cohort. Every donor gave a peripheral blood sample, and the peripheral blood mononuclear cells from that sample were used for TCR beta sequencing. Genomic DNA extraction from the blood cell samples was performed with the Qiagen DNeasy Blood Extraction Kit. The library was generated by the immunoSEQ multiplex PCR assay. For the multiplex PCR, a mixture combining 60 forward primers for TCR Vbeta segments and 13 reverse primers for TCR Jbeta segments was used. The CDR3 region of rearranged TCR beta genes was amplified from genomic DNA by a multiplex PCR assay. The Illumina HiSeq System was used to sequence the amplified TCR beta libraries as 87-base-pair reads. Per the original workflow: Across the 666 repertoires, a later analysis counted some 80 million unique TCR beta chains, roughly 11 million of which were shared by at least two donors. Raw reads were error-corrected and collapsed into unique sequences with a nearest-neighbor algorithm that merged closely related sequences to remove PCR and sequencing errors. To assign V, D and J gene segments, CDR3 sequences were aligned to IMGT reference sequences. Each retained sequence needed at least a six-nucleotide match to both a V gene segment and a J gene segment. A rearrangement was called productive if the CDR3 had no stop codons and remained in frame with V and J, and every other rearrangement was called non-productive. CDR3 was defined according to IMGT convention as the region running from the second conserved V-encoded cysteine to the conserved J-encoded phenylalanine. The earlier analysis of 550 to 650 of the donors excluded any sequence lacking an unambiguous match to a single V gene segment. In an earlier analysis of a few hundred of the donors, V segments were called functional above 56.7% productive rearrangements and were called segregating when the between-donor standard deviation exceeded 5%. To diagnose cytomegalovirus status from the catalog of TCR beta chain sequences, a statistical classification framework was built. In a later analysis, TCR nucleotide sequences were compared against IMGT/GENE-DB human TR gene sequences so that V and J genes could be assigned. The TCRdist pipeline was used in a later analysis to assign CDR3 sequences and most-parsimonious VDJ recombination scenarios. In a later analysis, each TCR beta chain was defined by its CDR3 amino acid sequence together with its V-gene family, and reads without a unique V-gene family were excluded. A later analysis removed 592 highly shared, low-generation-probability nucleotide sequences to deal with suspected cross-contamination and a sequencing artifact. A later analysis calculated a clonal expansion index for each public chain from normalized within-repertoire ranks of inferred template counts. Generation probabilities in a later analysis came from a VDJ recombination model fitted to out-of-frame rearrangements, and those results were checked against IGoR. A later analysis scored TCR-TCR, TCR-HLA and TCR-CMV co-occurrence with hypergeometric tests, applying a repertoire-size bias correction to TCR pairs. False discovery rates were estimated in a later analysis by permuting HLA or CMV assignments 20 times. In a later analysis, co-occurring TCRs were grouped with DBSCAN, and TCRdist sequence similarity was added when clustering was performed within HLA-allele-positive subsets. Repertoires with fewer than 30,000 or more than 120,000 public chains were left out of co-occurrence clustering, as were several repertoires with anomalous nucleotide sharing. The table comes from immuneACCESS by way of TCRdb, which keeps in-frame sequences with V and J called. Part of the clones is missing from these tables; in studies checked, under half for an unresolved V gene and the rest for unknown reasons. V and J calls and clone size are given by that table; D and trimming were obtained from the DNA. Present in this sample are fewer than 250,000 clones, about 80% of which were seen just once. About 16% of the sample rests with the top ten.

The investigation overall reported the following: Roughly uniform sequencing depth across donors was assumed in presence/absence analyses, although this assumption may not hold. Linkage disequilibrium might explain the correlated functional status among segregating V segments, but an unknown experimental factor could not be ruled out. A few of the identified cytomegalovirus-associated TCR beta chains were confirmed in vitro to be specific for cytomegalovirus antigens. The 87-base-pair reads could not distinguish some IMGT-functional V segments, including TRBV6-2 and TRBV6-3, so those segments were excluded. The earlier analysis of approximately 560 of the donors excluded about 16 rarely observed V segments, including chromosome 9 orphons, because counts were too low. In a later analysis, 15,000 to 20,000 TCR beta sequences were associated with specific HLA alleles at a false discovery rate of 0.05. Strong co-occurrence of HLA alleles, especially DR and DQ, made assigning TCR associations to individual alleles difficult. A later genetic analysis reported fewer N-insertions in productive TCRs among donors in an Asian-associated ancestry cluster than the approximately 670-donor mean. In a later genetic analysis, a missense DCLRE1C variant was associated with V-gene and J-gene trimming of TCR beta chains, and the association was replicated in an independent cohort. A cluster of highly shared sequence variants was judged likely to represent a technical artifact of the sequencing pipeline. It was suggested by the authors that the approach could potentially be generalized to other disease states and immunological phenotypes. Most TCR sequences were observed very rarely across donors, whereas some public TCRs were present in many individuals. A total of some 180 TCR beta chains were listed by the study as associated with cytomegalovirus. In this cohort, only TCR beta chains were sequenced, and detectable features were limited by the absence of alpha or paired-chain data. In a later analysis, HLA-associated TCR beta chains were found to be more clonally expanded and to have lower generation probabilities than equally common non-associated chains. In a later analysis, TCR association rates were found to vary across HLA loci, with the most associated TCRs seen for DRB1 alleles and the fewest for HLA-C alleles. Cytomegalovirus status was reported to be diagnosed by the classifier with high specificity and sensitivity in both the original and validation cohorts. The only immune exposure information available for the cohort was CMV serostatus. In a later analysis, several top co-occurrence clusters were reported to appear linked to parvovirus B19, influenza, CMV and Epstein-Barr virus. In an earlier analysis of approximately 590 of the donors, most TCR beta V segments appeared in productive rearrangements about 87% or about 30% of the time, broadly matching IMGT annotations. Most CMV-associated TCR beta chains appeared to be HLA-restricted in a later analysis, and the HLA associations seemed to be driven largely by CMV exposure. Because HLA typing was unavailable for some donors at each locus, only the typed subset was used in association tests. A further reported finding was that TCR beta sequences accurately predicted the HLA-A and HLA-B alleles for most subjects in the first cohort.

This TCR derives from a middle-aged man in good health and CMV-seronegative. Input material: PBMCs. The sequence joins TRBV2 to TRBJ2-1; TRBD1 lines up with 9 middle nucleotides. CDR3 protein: CASRGTGFGDEQFF. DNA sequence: TGTGCCAGCAGGGGGACAGGGTTTGGGGATGAGCAGTTCTTC.